This entry lists 16 T cell receptor beta chains sequenced from one sample in a study of T cell clones after liver transplantation (dated by TCRdb to 2018 to 2020). The library was made by the immunoSEQ multiplex PCR assay. Imported from immuneACCESS, the table was reduced by TCRdb to in-frame sequences with V and J called. These copies leave out some clones; in studies compared against another copy, an unresolved V gene accounts for under half, and the cause of the remainder is not known. This sample comprises about 45,000 clones, roughly 84% of them detected only once. The ten largest clones capture about 2.5% of the sample. The input for sequencing was CD4+ T cells from blood, taken 24 months after liver transplant. The receptors stem from a human patient who received a liver transplant. After a transplant, some T cells may have been passed on by the graft donor.

The rearrangement uses TRBV29-1 and TRBJ1-5; 7 bases agree with TRBD1. Germline CDR1 is SQVTM and CDR2 is ANQGSEA. J lost 1 base, V lost 4 bases, and 1 base had no gene match. This CDR3 is 13 amino acids long. The CDR3 nucleotides read TGCAGCGTTGGACAGGGAAGCAATCAGCCCCAGCATTTT. Its protein product is CSVGQGSNQPQHF.

The chain uses TRBV7-8 and TRBJ2-1; D might be TRBD2 (6 bases). The CDR3 consists of 16 residues. The germline V gene encodes CDR1 SGHVS and CDR2 FQNEAQ. V lost 5 bases and J lost 1, with 15 bases in between. The chain's CDR3 is CASSQEDYYSYNEQFF. For the CDR3, the DNA is TGTGCCAGCAGCCAGGAGGACTATTATTCCTACAATGAGCAGTTCTTC.

The J gene is TRBJ2-1, the V gene TRBV30, with no clear D. Germline CDR1 and CDR2: GTSNPN and SVGIG (reference sequence). V lost 0 bases and J lost 0, with 18 bases in between. CDR3 length: 18 amino acids. Here the CDR3 DNA reads TGTGCCTGGAGTGTATTAATTCCCGTCCGGGCCTCCTACAATGAGCAGTTCTTC. This sequence encodes CAWSVLIPVRASYNEQFF. The whole variable domain, filled in from reference TRBV30 and TRBJ2-1, reads SQTIHQWPATLVQPVGSPLSLECTVEGTSNPNLYWYRQAAGRGLQLLFYSVGIGQISSEVPQNLSASRPQDRQFILSSKKLLLSDSGFYLCAWSVLIPVRASYNEQFFGPGTRLTVL.

This rearrangement joins TRBV6-5 to TRBJ1-3; 7 bases map to TRBD1. The germline V gene encodes CDR1 MNHEY and CDR2 SVGAGI. V was clipped by 2 bases and J by 4 bases; unmatched bases: 2. The CDR3 runs to 14 residues. CDR3 DNA sequence: TGTGCCAGCAGTTACCTGGACAGGGGAAACACCATATATTTT. Translated, it gives CASSYLDRGNTIYF.

J is TRBJ1-5 and V is TRBV13; TRBD1 is a possible D gene (6 bases). From germline, CDR1 is PRHDT and CDR2 FYEKMQ (reference sequence). The ends were cut back, 5 bases at V and 3 bases at J, with 17 bases in the middle. The CDR3 runs to 16 residues. The CDR3 reads CASSRITGPYNQPQHF. The CDR3 DNA reads as TGTGCCAGCAGCCGTATTACAGGGCCCTACAATCAGCCCCAGCATTTT.

This chain uses TRBV28 with TRBJ1-4; 11 bases are shared with TRBD1. V lost 7 bases and J lost 7; bases outside the gene matches: 5. Germline V gives CDR1 MDHEN, CDR2 SYDVKM. This CDR3 has 14 amino acids. CDR3 in amino acids: CASKSGQGGEKLFF. The CDR3, as DNA: TGTGCCAGCAAATCGGGACAGGGGGGTGAAAAACTGTTTTTT.

The chain joins TRBV6-5 to TRBJ2-1; D is ambiguous. From germline, CDR1 is MNHEY and CDR2 SVGAGI. V dropped 11 bases and J dropped 0 bases, with 17 bases sitting between them. This CDR3 has 15 amino acids. The CDR3: CAVSESYSSYNEQFF. In DNA, the CDR3 is TGTGCCGTGTCAGAGTCTTACAGCTCCTACAATGAGCAGTTCTTC.

This clone was counted a few times. The J gene is TRBJ1-1, the V gene TRBV6-5, with 10 nucleotides matching TRBD1. The V gene end was trimmed by 7 bases and the J gene end by 5 bases; junction bases not matched to a gene: 10. CDR3 size: 15 residues. Germline assignment: CDR1 MNHEY and CDR2 SVGAGI. The CDR3 loop reads CASTTFGTGVTEAFF. The CDR3 DNA sequence: TGTGCCAGCACTACCTTTGGGACAGGGGTTACTGAAGCTTTCTTT.

CDR3 bases: TGTGCCAGCAGTTACGCAACAGGGGTTTCTTCCGAGCAGTACTTC. It translates to CASSYATGVSSEQYF. The V call is TRBV7-9, the J call TRBJ2-7, with 7 bases aligning to TRBD1. Germline V gene sequence: CDR1 SEHNR, CDR2 FQNEAQ (reference sequence). The CDR3 contains 15 residues. V lost 6 bases and J lost 6; bases outside the gene matches: 14. Based on the CDR3 plus reference TRBV7-9 and TRBJ2-7, the full variable domain is DTGVSQNPRHKITKRGQNVTFRCDPISEHNRLYWYRQTLGQGPEFLTYFQNEAQLEKSRLLSDRFSAERPKGSFSTLEIQRTEQGDSAMYLCASSYATGVSSEQYFGPGTRLTVT.

The chain couples TRBV7-6 to TRBJ2-7; 9 bases agree with TRBD2. The CDR3 is 18 amino acids. Germline V gene lookup returns CDR1 SGHVS and CDR2 FNYEAQ. Trimming cost V 5 bases and J 1 base; bases outside gene matches: 15. The CDR3: CASSARGSGGIGSYEQYF. Here the CDR3 DNA reads TGTGCCAGCAGCGCGCGTGGAAGCGGGGGGATAGGATCCTACGAGCAGTACTTC.

The chain links TRBV2 to TRBJ2-7, with D possibly being TRBD2 (5 bases). The germline V and J ends were trimmed by 3 bases and 0 bases, with 9 bases remaining between them. Germline CDR1 and CDR2: SNHLY and FYNNEI. This CDR3 contains 14 residues. Written as DNA, the CDR3 is TGTGCCAGCAGTGACGCCGGGAACTCCTACGAGCAGTACTTC. The encoded protein is CASSDAGNSYEQYF. Full variable domain (missing parts from reference TRBV2 and TRBJ2-7): EPEVTQTPSHQVTQMGQEVILRCVPISNHLYFYWYRQILGQKVEFLVSFYNNEISEKSEIFDDQFSVERPDGSNFTLKIRSTKLEDSAMYFCASSDAGNSYEQYFGPGTRLTVT.

Worth noting for this clone: One junction end does not reproduce the germline sequence, and a read error may be involved. This rearrangement joins TRBV29-1 to TRBJ1-4; no clear D gene. CDR3 length: 13 residues. Per germline, CDR1 SQVTM and CDR2 ANQGSEA. CDR3 sequence (DNA): TGCAGCGTTGGGGCGTCAACTAGTGAAAAACTGTTTTTT. It codes for CSVGASTSEKLFF.

The V call is TRBV10-2, the J call TRBJ1-2; unclear D gene. The CDR3 consists of 16 residues. CDR1 is WSHSY and CDR2 is SAAADI in the germline V gene. Trimming stripped 2 bases from V and 8 bases from J, with 21 bases between. CDR3 sequence reads: CASSEPPVGSPHGYTF. The CDR3 DNA reads as TGCGCCAGCAGTGAGCCGCCGGTGGGCAGCCCACACGGCTACACCTTC.

This clone was seen more than once but under ten times. This sequence joins TRBV18 and TRBJ2-7; 9 nucleotides match TRBD1. V shed 3 bases, J shed 0 bases, and the junction held 15 bases outside the gene matches. Germline CDR1 KGHSH, CDR2 LQKENI. The CDR3 runs 19 residues. DNA of the CDR3: TGTGCCAGCTCACCCGCGGGCGGGACAGGGTCGTCTCGCTCCTACGAGCAGTACTTC. Its translation is CASSPAGGTGSSRSYEQYF.

The chain couples TRBV4-2 to TRBJ2-3, with a possible D match to TRBD1 (7 bases). The V end lost 2 bases, the J end lost 6 bases, and 18 bases lay between the germline ends. The germline V gene has CDR1 LGHNA and CDR2 YNFKEQ. The CDR3 is 16 residues long. CDR3 nucleotides: TGTGCCAGCAGCCAAAGAGGAGGGGGCGGACTGGATACGCAGTATTTT. Its translation is CASSQRGGGGLDTQYF.

The chain links TRBV4-3 to TRBJ1-1; 7 bases match TRBD1. Germline-derived CDR1 and CDR2 are LGHNA and YSLEER. The V segment lost 6 bases and the J segment 3 bases; nucleotides outside the gene matches: 10. The CDR3 consists of 15 residues. CDR3 DNA: TGCGCCAGCAGTCCAAGGGGGCAGGGGGACACTGAAGCTTTCTTT. It codes for CASSPRGQGDTEAFF.